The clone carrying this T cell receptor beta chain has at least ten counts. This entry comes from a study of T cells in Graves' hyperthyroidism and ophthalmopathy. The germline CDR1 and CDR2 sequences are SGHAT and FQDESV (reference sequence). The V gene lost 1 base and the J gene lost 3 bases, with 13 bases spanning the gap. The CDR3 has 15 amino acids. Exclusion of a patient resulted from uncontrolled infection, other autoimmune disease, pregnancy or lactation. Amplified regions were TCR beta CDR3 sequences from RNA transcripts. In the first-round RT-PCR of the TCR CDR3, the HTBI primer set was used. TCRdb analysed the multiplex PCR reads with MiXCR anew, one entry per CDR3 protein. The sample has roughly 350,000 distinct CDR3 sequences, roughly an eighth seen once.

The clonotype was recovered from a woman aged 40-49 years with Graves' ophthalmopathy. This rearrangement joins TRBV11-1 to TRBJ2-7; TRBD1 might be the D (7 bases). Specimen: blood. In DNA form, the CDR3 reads TGTGCCAGCAGCTTAGAGGAGGGGGCGAACTACGAGCAGTACTTC. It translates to CASSLEEGANYEQYF.